The T cell receptor (beta chain) under discussion was sequenced for a study of tumor-infiltrating lymphocytes in primary liver carcinoma (dated by TCRdb to 2015 to 2018). With respect to the entire study: Between November 2015 and March 2016, a handful of patients in China with histopathologically diagnosed primary liver carcinoma had their tumors surgically resected. Of the five patients (three men and two women, aged 30 to 69 years), four had hepatocellular carcinoma and one had combined HCC and intrahepatic cholangiocarcinoma. The five patients had tumors of stage T1-T3 N0M0, with maximum diameters ranging from 4.2 to 10 cm. Roughly 3.5 to 7.5 million productive TCRbeta reads were obtained per sample, and no significant difference in read depth was found between tissue types. The study combined TCRbeta repertoire sequencing, expression microarrays and whole-exome sequencing across five regions of each liver tumor, with adjacent normal tissue and blood. TCRbeta repertoire sequencing covered about 35 specimens from 5 patients: some 25 tumor regions, 5 adjacent noncancerous liver tissues and 5 peripheral blood samples. High reproducibility was observed for the technical replicate repertoires, with mean shared-clone rates approximately 0.9 and correlation coefficients above 0.95. What the work shows at the level of the full study, not this receptor alone: Bulk unsorted samples precluded comparing CD4+ and CD8+ T cell repertoires. With just four or five patients in the study, the authors point out that the findings should be validated in a larger study. Consistent with antigen-driven expansion, pairs of tumor regions showed higher repertoire overlap (mean roughly 36%) than either tumor-adjacent pairs (around 17%) or tumor-blood pairs (about 15%). A significantly larger repertoire fraction was made up by the top 250 clones in tumors than in blood (p = 0.039). Because only the TCR beta chain was sequenced and unpaired alpha chains were not captured, true repertoire diversity is likely underestimated.

Blood RNA was extracted from unsorted whole blood using TRIzol reagent, and germline DNA was obtained with the DNeasy Blood & Tissue kit. Patients had chronic HBV infection and were treatment-naive at sampling. About 3.7 milliliters of peripheral blood were collected into K2EDTA tubes before surgery. From cysteine to phenylalanine, the CDR3 is 17 amino acids long. Only the CDR3 region is kept as DNA, spanning 51 bases read in frame from base 1. Per the germline V gene, SGHDT is the CDR1 and YYEEEE is the CDR2. V loses 4 bases at its end and J loses 6 bases; junction bases beyond the gene matches: 15. As to this clonotype: Which antigen it targets is not known. The sample holds no much larger clone one base away, and base qualities are not on file.

Starting from roughly 540 ng total RNA, TCRbeta-specific cDNA was produced by reverse transcription with a constant-region primer and ProtoScript II reverse transcriptase. The TCRbeta libraries were prepared through three rounds of nested multiplex PCR following a slightly modified ARM-PCR procedure. Multiplex TRBV1-TRBV30 forward primers and a Cbeta reverse primer were used in the first two PCR rounds, each of which was run for around 9 cycles. Sample barcodes and Illumina adapters were added in a final 25-cycle PCR using Deep VentR polymerase. Amplicons of 200-500 bp were gel-purified with a QIAquick gel extraction kit before sequencing. The TCRbeta amplicons were sequenced with 250-bp paired-end reads on an Illumina HiSeq 2500. The paper's processing steps were these. Reads were quality-trimmed with Trimmomatic v0.33, and paired reads were merged with FLASH v1.2.11 to recover full CDR3 sequences. V, D and J germline segments were assigned to the rearranged TCRbeta sequences by MiGEC v1.2.1b. VDJtools v1.0.0 computed clonotype statistics and Shannon-Wiener diversity indices. To reduce sampling bias, subsequent analyses other than the diversity analysis used only the 250 most abundant clonotypes in each sample. The public reads were run again by TCRdb, first through fastp at Q25 and then through MiXCR, and only productive beta chains were kept. Identical CDR3 protein sequences are pooled into one entry, listed with their most common genes and DNA. It is TCRdb's table, rather than the study itself, that gives the V and J calls and clone size. Counted in this sample were about 200,000 distinct CDR3 sequences; approximately 65% of them appeared once. The top ten constitute 6% to 8.5% of the sample.

The V and J genes are TRBV5-6 and TRBJ2-1; 8 of the junction bases match TRBD2. What was sequenced was peripheral blood. The source of this sequence is a woman aged 55 to 70 with primary liver carcinoma and hepatitis B virus infection. The DNA reads TGTGCCAGCAGCCCCAGGACGGCAGGACTAGCAGGCAATGAGCAGTTCTTC. Its product reads: CASSPRTAGLAGNEQFF.